This record covers a single T cell receptor beta chain. Which antigen it targets is not known. No quality values exist for individual bases; no much larger clone is one base distant. The germline V gene encodes CDR1 MNHEY and CDR2 SMNVEV (reference sequence). V has 8 bases trimmed and J has 5 bases trimmed; junction bases matching no gene number 6. The CDR3 has 13 amino acids, counting the end cysteine and phenylalanine. Here the CDR3 DNA is all that survives: 39 bases in frame from base 1. Library method: the immunoSEQ multiplex PCR assay. TCRdb holds this immuneACCESS table with in-frame rearrangements only. Some clones are missing; in checked studies, unresolved V genes explain under half, and the rest has no known cause. In this sample the table shows 180,000 or so clones, 93% of which occur a single time. About 4% of the sample is taken by the ten largest. This record comes from a study of control samples from healthy donors and cancer patients (dated by TCRdb to 2019 to 2021).

What was sequenced was blood. The sequence was obtained from a woman aged 55-75 years in good health. The chain is made from TRBV27 and TRBJ1-2; TRBD1 lines up with 9 middle nucleotides. The CDR3 region reads CASSGTGSYGYTF. The sequenced DNA is TGTGCCAGCTCGGGGACAGGGAGTTATGGCTACACCTTC.